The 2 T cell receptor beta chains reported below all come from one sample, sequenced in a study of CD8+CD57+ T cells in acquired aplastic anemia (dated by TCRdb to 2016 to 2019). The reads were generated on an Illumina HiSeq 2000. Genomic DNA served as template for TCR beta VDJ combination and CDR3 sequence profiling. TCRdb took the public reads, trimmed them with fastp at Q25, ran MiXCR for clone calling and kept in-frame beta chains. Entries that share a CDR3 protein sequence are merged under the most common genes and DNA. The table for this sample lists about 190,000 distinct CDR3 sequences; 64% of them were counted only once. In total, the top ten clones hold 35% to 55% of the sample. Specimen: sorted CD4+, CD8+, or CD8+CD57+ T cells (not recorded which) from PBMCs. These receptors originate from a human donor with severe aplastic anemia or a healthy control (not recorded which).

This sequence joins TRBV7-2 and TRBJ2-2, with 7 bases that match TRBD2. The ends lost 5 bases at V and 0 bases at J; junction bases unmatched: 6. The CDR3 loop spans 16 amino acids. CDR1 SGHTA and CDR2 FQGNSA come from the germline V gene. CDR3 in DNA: TGTGCCAGCAGCCCGTACGGGGGGACGAACACCGGGGAGCTGTTTTTT. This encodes CASSPYGGTNTGELFF.

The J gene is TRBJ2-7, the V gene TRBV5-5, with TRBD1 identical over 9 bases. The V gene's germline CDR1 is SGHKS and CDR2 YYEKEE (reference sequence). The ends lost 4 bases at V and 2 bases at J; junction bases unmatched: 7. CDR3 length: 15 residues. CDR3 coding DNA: TGTGCCAGCAGCCCGGGACAGGGATCAGCCTACGAGCAGTACTTC. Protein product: CASSPGQGSAYEQYF.